This T cell receptor (beta chain) appears in the sequencing data of a study of cytomegalovirus exposure and HLA in healthy donors. In regard to this clone: Its specificity is not known.

The data were produced by immunoSEQ multiplex PCR, yet TCRdb's version contains in-frame clones alone and is incomplete. Found here are about 110,000 clones, roughly 95% of them singletons; the top ten hold 0.67%. The CDR3 runs 11 residues. From germline, CDR1 is SEHNR and CDR2 FQNEAQ (reference sequence). The V and J ends lost 3 bases and 10 bases respectively, with 9 bases between them. Study results and caveats: Most TCR sequences were uncommon, yet certain public TCRs appeared in many donors.

This clonotype was sampled from a woman aged 18-29 years in good health and CMV-seronegative. This chain joins TRBV7-9 and TRBJ1-2; D remains unclear. The sample comprised PBMCs. The CDR3 spells CASSLEGFYTF. CDR3 coding DNA: TGTGCCAGCAGCTTGGAGGGATTCTACACCTTC.